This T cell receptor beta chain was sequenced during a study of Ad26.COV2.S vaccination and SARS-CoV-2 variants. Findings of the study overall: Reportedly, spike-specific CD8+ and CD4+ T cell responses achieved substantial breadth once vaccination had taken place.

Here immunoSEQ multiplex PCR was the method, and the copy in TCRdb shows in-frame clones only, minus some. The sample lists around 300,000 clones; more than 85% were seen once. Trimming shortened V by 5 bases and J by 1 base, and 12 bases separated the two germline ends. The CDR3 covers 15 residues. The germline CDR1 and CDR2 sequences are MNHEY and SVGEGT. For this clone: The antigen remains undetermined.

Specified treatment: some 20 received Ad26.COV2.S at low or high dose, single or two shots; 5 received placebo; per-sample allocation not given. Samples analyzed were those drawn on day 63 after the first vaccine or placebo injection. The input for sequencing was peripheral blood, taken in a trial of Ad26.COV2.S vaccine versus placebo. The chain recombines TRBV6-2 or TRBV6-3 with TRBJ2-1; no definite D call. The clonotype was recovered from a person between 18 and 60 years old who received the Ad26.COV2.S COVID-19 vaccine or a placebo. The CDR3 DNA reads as TGTGCCAGCAGTCCGACTTCTCAATCCTACAATGAGCAGTTCTTC. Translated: CASSPTSQSYNEQFF.